The sequence of this T cell receptor beta chain was determined in a study of CD8 T cells in Susac syndrome. General study points: In total CD8+ repertoires, about 17 Susac-specific public clones were detected, and CD8+ TEMRA repertoires contained a few. Clonal expansion was present among Susac CD8+ cells. This expansion reached its peak in TEMRA cells and in active patients.

Looked up from germline, CDR1 is SGHTA and CDR2 is FQGNSA. V gave up 7 bases and J gave up 0 bases, with 11 bases separating them. The CDR3 sequence is 14 residues long. RNA, at about 0.45 to 1 ug, was reverse transcribed with random hexamers. From the immunoSEQ multiplex PCR reads, TCRdb called clonotypes with MiXCR, one entry per CDR3 protein. This table holds tens of thousands of distinct CDR3 sequences, approximately 94% found once. Negative isolation yielded CD8+ and CD4+ T cells; FACS enriched TEMRA cells. A remark on this clonotype: No antigen is known for it.

This chain joins TRBV7-2 and TRBJ2-3; D is undetermined. Source material: CD8+ T cells from PBMCs. The sequence was obtained from a human donor with Susac syndrome. CDR3 residues: CASTWTLSTDTQYF. The CDR3 DNA sequence: TGTGCCAGCACCTGGACGCTAAGCACAGATACGCAGTATTTT.